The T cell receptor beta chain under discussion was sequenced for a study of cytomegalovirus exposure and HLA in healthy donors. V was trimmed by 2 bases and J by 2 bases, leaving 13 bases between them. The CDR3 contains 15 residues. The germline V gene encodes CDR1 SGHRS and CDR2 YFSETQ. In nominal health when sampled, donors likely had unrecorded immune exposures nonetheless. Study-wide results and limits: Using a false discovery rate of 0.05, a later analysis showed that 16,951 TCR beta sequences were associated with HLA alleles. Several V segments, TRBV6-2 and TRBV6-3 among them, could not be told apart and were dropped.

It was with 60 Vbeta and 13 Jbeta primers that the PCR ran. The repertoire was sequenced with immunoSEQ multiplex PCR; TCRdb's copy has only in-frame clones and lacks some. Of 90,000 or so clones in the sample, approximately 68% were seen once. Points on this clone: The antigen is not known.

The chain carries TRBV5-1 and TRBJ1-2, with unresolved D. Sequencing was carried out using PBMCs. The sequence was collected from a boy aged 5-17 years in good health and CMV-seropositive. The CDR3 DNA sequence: TGCGCCAGCAGCTTTGGCAGACAACAAAACTATGGCTACACCTTC. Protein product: CASSFGRQQNYGYTF.